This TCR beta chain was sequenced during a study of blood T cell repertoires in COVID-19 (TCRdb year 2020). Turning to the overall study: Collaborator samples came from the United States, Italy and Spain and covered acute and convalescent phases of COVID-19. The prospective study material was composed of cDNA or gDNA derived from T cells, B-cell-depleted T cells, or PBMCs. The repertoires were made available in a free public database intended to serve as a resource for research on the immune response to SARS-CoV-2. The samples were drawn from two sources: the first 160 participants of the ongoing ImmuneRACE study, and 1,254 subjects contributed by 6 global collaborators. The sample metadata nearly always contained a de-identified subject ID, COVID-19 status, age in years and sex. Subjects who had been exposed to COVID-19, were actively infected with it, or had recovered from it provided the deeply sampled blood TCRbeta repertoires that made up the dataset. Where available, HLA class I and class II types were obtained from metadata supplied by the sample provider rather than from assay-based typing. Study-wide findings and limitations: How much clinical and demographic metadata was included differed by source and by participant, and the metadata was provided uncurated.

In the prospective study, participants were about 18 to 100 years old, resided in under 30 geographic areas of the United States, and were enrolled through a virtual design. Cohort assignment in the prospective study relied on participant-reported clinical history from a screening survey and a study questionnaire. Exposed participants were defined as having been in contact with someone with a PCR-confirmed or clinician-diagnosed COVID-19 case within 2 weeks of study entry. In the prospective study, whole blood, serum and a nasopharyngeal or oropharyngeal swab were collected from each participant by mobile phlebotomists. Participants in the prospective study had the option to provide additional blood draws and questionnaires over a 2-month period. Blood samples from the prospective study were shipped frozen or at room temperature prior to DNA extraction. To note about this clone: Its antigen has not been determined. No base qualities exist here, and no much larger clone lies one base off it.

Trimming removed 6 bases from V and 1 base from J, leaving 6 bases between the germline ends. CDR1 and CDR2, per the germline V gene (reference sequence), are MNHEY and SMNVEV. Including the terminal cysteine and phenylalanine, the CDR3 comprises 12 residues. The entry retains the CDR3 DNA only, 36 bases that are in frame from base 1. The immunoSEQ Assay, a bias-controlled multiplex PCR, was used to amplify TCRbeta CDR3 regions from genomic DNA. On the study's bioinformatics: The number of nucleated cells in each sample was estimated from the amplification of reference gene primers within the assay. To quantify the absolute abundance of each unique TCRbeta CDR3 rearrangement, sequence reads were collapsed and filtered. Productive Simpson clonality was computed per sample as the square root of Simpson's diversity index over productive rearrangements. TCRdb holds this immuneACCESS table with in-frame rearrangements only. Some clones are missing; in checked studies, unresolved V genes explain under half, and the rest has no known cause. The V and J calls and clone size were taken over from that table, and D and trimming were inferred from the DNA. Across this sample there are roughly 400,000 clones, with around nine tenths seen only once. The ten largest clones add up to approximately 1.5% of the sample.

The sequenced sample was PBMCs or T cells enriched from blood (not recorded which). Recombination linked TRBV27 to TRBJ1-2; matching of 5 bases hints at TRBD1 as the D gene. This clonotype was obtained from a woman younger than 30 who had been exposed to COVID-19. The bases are TGTGCCAGCAGGGGGGGTAACTATGGCTACACCTTC. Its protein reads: CASRGGNYGYTF.